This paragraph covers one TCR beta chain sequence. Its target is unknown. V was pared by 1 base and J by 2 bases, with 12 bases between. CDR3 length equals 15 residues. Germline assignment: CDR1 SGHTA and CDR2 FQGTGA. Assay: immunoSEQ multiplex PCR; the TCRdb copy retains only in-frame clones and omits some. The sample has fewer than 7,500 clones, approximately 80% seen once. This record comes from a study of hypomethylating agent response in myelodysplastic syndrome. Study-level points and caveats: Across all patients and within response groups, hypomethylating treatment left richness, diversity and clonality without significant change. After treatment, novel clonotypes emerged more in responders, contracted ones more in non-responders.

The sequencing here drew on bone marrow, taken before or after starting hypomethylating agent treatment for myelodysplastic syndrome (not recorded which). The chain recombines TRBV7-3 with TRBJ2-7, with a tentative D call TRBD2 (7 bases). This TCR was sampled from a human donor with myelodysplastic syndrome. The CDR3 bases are TGTGCCAGCAGCTTAAACGGGGGGCTTCCCTACGAGCAGTACTTC. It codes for CASSLNGGLPYEQYF.